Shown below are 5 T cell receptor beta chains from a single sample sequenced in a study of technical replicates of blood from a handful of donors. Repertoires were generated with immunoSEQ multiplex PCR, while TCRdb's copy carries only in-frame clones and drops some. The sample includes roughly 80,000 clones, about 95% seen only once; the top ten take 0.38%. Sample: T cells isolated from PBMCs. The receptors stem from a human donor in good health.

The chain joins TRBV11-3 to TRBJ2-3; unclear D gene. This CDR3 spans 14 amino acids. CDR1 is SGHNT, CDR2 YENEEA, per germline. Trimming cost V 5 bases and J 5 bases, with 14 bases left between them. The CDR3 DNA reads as TGTGCCAGCAGCGCGTCATCTCTCCGAGATACGCAGTATTTT. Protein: CASSASSLRDTQYF.

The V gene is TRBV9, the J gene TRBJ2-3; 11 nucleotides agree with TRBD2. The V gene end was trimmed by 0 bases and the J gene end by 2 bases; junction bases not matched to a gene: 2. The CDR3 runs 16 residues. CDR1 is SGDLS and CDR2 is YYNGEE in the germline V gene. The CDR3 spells CASSVGLAGYTDTQYF. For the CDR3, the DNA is TGTGCCAGCAGCGTAGGACTAGCGGGATACACAGATACGCAGTATTTT.

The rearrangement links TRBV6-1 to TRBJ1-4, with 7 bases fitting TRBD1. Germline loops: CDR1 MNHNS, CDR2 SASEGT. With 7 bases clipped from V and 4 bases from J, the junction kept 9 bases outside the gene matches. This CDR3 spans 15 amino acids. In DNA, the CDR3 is TGTGCCAGCACTGGACAGGCTTCGTTTAATGAAAAACTGTTTTTT. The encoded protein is CASTGQASFNEKLFF.

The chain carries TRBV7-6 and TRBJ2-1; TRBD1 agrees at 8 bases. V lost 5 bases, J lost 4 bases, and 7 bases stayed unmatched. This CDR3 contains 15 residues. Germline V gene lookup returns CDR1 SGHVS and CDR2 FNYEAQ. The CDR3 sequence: CASSQAQGAYNEQFF. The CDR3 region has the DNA TGTGCCAGCAGCCAGGCGCAGGGGGCTTACAATGAGCAGTTCTTC.

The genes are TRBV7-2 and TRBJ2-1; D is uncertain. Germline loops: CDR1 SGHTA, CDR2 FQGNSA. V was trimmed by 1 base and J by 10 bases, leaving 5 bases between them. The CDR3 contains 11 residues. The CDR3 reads CASSLDLEQFF. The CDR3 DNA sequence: TGTGCCAGCAGCTTAGACTTAGAGCAGTTCTTC.